Sequencing of this TCR beta chain was carried out in a study of identical twins. This CDR3 has 16 residues. Germline V lookup: CDR1 MGHDK, CDR2 SYGVNS. The V and J ends lost 4 bases and 2 bases, in that order; junction bases with no gene match: 6. Of note for this clonotype: The antigen remains unidentified.

Findings and limits, study-wide: Beta clonotypes that were abundant in cord blood contained fewer insertions, a pattern absent from memory repertoires. Within monozygotic twins, out-of-frame TCR alpha sharing was underestimated by the models.

TCRdb fed the 5' RACE reads into MiXCR, producing one record per CDR3 protein. The table lists fewer than 900,000 distinct CDR3 sequences, over 15% of them singletons. The data also belong to a second study, concerning T cells expressing NK-cell markers. That work states: The study drew TCR beta repertoires from sorted CD3+CD56+NKG2C+, CD3+CD56+NKG2C- and CD3+CD56-NKG2C+ T cells.

Sequencing was performed on PBMCs. The source of this sequence is a woman aged 18-29 years in good health. This chain uses TRBV25-1 with TRBJ2-3, with 10 bases that match TRBD2. The chain's CDR3 is CASSATLAGITDTQYF. DNA for the CDR3: TGTGCCAGCAGTGCGACACTAGCGGGAATCACAGATACGCAGTATTTT.